Following are 20 T cell receptor beta chains from one sample sequenced in a study of a mutant IDH1 vaccine in newly diagnosed glioma. The sample's time point: week 23, last vaccination. Mutant IDH1 20-mer peptide, at 300 ug, made up each vaccine dose, with topical imiquimod. Method: immunoSEQ multiplex PCR; TCRdb's copy keeps in-frame clones and lacks some. This sample has more than 55,000 clones, with approximately 78% found just once. The antigens these receptors bind are not known. Source: PBMCs, taken from a glioma patient whose treatment included an IDH1 peptide vaccine. These receptors were taken from a woman in her thirties or forties with glioma. Some clones in this sample may be carry-over from other donors' samples.

CDR3 sequence (DNA): TGTGCCAGCAGTGAATTACGGGACAGTTATAGCAATCAGCCCCAGCATTTT. Amino acids: CASSELRDSYSNQPQHF. The chain carries TRBV6-1 and TRBJ1-5, with 7 bases matching TRBD1. The J segment lost 0 bases and the V segment lost 2 bases, leaving 7 bases of the junction unmatched. The CDR3 contains 17 residues. CDR1 MNHNS and CDR2 SASEGT come from the germline V gene.

The CDR3 nucleotides are TGTGCCAGCAGCTTAGGGGCCAGTAGCAATCAGCCCCAGCATTTT. As protein: CASSLGASSNQPQHF. The V call is TRBV7-8, the J call TRBJ1-5; D ambiguous. This CDR3 is built from 15 residues. CDR1 is SGHVS, CDR2 FQNEAQ, per germline. Trimming removed 1 base at V and 0 bases at J, with 7 bases between.

This chain links TRBV5-1 with TRBJ1-1; D is uncertain. The V gene lost 0 bases and the J gene lost 3 bases, with 9 bases spanning the gap. The germline V gene has CDR1 SGHRS and CDR2 YFSETQ. The length of the CDR3 is 14 residues. The CDR3 DNA reads as TGCGCCAGCAGCTTGGCCGGGCAGCACACTGAAGCTTTCTTT. This sequence encodes CASSLAGQHTEAFF.

The V gene is TRBV6-6, the J gene TRBJ2-5, with TRBD1 matching 11 bases. V gave up 6 bases and J gave up 5 bases; unmatched junction bases: 5. The CDR3 contains 14 residues. Germline CDR1 reads MNHNY; CDR2 reads SVGAGI (reference sequence). The CDR3 region is CASSGRDRGETQYF. The DNA for the CDR3 is TGTGCCAGCAGCGGAAGGGACAGGGGGGAGACCCAGTACTTC.

The V and J genes are TRBV9 and TRBJ1-1; D is undetermined. The CDR3 runs 14 residues. Germline V lookup: CDR1 SGDLS, CDR2 YYNGEE. V dropped 5 bases and J dropped 4 bases, with 15 bases sitting between them. CDR3 in DNA: TGTGCCAGCAGGTCGACGGACGGGGTCACTGAAGCTTTCTTT. It yields the protein CASRSTDGVTEAFF.

V gene TRBV4-1 combines with J gene TRBJ1-1; TRBD1 might be the D (5 bases). V lost 0 bases and J lost 4, with 9 bases in between. The V gene's germline CDR1 is MGHRA and CDR2 YSYEKL. The length of the CDR3 is 14 residues. The DNA of the CDR3 is TGCGCCAGCAGCCAAGATCTGAGGGGCACTGAAGCTTTCTTT. Its protein is CASSQDLRGTEAFF.

The gene calls are TRBV6-5 and TRBJ2-7, with 7 nucleotides matching TRBD1. Germline CDR1 reads MNHEY; CDR2 reads SVGAGI. V was clipped by 4 bases and J by 4 bases; unmatched bases: 10. The CDR3 has 15 amino acids. The CDR3 coding sequence is TGTGCCAGCAGTTCCTATCCAGGGGGTTCATACGAGCAGTACTTC. Its protein is CASSSYPGGSYEQYF.

The V and J genes are TRBV7-2 and TRBJ2-7, with TRBD2 matching 9 bases. Trimming took 0 bases from V and 6 from J; bases not matched to a gene: 6. Germline lookup yields CDR1 SGHTA and CDR2 FQGNSA. The CDR3 spans 15 residues. The CDR3 DNA reads as TGTGCCAGCAGCTTAGCTCGCGGGGGGGCATCCGAGCAGTACTTC. It translates to CASSLARGGASEQYF.

This chain joins TRBV5-6 and TRBJ2-6, with 8 bases lining up with TRBD1. The V gene end was trimmed by 4 bases and the J gene end by 3 bases; junction bases not matched to a gene: 6. The CDR3 has 16 residues. Germline V gene lookup returns CDR1 SGHDT and CDR2 YYEEEE. This CDR3 is CASSQDRGRGANVLTF. The CDR3, as DNA: TGTGCCAGCAGCCAAGACAGGGGACGTGGGGCCAACGTCCTGACTTTC.

J is TRBJ2-2 and V is TRBV25-1; D possibly corresponds to TRBD1 (6 bases). Deletions cut 6 bases from V and 2 bases from J, with 13 bases between. Looked up from germline, CDR1 is MGHDK and CDR2 is SYGVNS. The CDR3 sequence is 15 residues long. The CDR3 loop is CASSSGTPNTGELFF. The DNA of the CDR3 is TGTGCCAGCAGCTCCGGGACACCAAACACCGGGGAGCTGTTTTTT.

The chain recombines TRBV19 with TRBJ1-1; D remains unclear. V lost 2 bases to trimming and J lost 0 bases, with 10 bases between them. The V gene's germline CDR1 is LNHDA and CDR2 SQIVND (reference sequence). The CDR3 has 15 residues. The CDR3 nucleotides are TGTGCCAGTAGTATATCGGGATTCATGAACACTGAAGCTTTCTTT. Amino acid sequence: CASSISGFMNTEAFF.

V is TRBV6-5 and J is TRBJ2-7; D ambiguous. Germline V CDR1 and CDR2: MNHEY, SVGAGI. The CDR3 totals 15 residues. The V gene lost 0 bases and the J gene lost 5 bases, with 14 bases spanning the gap. The CDR3 loop reads CASSYSPLVSDEQYF. CDR3 DNA: TGTGCCAGCAGTTACTCCCCCTTGGTTTCCGACGAGCAGTACTTC.

This sequence joins TRBV19 and TRBJ1-2; D gene unclear. Trimming took 7 bases from V and 0 from J, leaving 9 bases between them. CDR1 is LNHDA, CDR2 SQIVND, per germline (reference sequence). This CDR3 region has 13 residues. The CDR3 region is CASTSSTNYGYTF. DNA for the CDR3: TGTGCCAGTACCTCAAGTACTAACTATGGCTACACCTTC.

The V gene is TRBV10-2, the J gene TRBJ2-2; 7 bases agree with TRBD1. Germline-derived CDR1 and CDR2 are WSHSY and SAAADI. The CDR3 is 13 amino acids. V gave up 7 bases and J gave up 5 bases; unmatched junction bases: 4. CDR3 amino acids: CASTDRDTGELFF. The CDR3 DNA follows: TGCGCCAGCACAGACAGGGATACCGGGGAGCTGTTTTTT.

The CDR3 DNA reads TGTGCCAGCAGCCTGGGGGGATCCGTTGGAAACACCATATATTTT. It is translated as CASSLGGSVGNTIYF. V usage is TRBV4-2 and J usage is TRBJ1-3; D possibly corresponds to TRBD1 (5 bases). CDR1 LGHNA and CDR2 YNFKEQ come from the germline V gene. V lost 4 bases, J lost 3 bases, and 13 bases lay in between. The CDR3 loop spans 15 amino acids.

The chain uses TRBV27 and TRBJ1-1, with 7 bases identical to TRBD1. V was pared by 6 bases and J by 7 bases, with 14 bases of the junction left unmatched. Germline V gene data show CDR1 as MNHEY and CDR2 as SMNVEV (reference sequence). CDR3 length: 15 amino acids. CDR3 in DNA: TGTGCCAGCAGCCTAGTGGCCAGGGGGTGGAGTGAAGCTTTCTTT. It is translated as CASSLVARGWSEAFF.

This chain links TRBV7-2 with TRBJ1-2; D remains ambiguous. The CDR3 sequence is 12 residues long. The V gene lost 3 bases and the J gene lost 4 bases, with 6 bases spanning the gap. Germline CDR1 is SGHTA and CDR2 is FQGNSA. DNA for the CDR3: TGTGCCAGCAGCTTCTTGGGCTATGGCTACACCTTC. Protein product: CASSFLGYGYTF. Using reference TRBV7-2 and TRBJ1-2 for the parts outside the CDR3, the full variable domain is GAGVSQSPSNKVTEKGKDVELRCDPISGHTALYWYRQSLGQGLEFLIYFQGNSAPDKSGLPSDRFSAERTGGSVSTLTIQRTQQEDSAVYLCASSFLGYGYTFGSGTRLTVV.

V is TRBV4-1 and J is TRBJ2-3; D not certain. The ends were cut back, 0 bases at V and 4 bases at J, with 11 bases in the middle. Looked up from germline, CDR1 is MGHRA and CDR2 is YSYEKL. The CDR3 has 15 amino acids. The CDR3 protein is CASSQESRWADTQYF. The CDR3 coding sequence is TGCGCCAGCAGCCAAGAGAGCAGGTGGGCAGATACGCAGTATTTT.

The J gene is TRBJ2-1, the V gene TRBV6-6, with 11 bases lining up with TRBD2. Trimming at V came to 7 bases and at J to 3 bases, leaving 5 bases not matched to a gene. There are 15 residues in the CDR3. CDR1 is MNHNY, CDR2 SVGAGI, per germline (reference sequence). The CDR3 DNA sequence: TGTGCCAGCACCCTAGCGGGGGGAGGCTACAATGAGCAGTTCTTC. Its protein is CASTLAGGGYNEQFF.

This clone came up a few times. The rearrangement joins TRBV19 to TRBJ1-2; no clear D. V shed 1 base and J shed 3 bases, with 6 bases lying between them. The CDR3 length is 13 residues. Germline values: CDR1 LNHDA, CDR2 SQIVND (reference sequence). Here the CDR3 reads CASSIVEDYGYTF. The CDR3 DNA reads TGTGCCAGTAGTATAGTTGAAGACTATGGCTACACCTTC.